Listed here is a single TCR beta chain. The CDR3 has 13 amino acids. CDR1 and CDR2 from the germline V gene are MNHEY and SMNVEV (reference sequence). Trimming took off 6 bases at V and 1 base at J, with 9 bases between the two ends. Investigators isolated RNA and reverse transcribed it into cDNA to act as the sequencing template. TCRdb's copy holds only in-frame clones and misses some; the assay was immunoSEQ multiplex PCR. The data hold more than 110,000 clones, with roughly four fifths observed a single time. This specimen comes from a study of CD8+ T cells in alopecia areata. Treatment specified: oral pan-JAK inhibitor, 5-10 mg twice daily.

The sequencing used CD8+ T cells sorted from blood, collected at week 4, from a patient treated with tofacitinib. This sequence was found in a human donor with alopecia areata. This chain uses TRBV27 with TRBJ1-1; D ambiguous. CDR3 nucleotides: TGTGCCAGCAGGCTCGAAAAGAACACTGAAGCTTTCTTT. Translating gives CASRLEKNTEAFF.